Listed below are T cell receptor beta chains from one sample, sequenced in a study of T-cell reconstitution after alpha-beta-depleted transplantation in children. TCRdb processed the PCR reads anew with MiXCR; each CDR3 protein has one entry. The table shows hundreds of thousands of distinct CDR3 sequences, with about an eighth occurring only once. Sample: PBMCs, taken before TCRalphabeta/CD19-depleted stem cell transplant. These receptor sequences come from a girl aged 2-10 years with congenital amegakaryocytic thrombocytopenia, due to receive a stem cell transplant. CDR3s include the opening cysteine and the closing phenylalanine or tryptophan. D genes are given only for firm matches. Only part of the rows carry a size: once, few, many, or a class if the clone is expanded.

V gene: TRBV29-1; J gene: TRBJ1-1; clone size: many; D gene: .; CDR3 DNA: TGCAGCGTTAGGAGGGGTAGGGCTGAAGCTTTCTTT; CDR3 protein: CSVRRGRAEAFF
V gene: TRBV4-2; J gene: TRBJ2-5; clone size: few; D gene: TRBD2; CDR3 DNA: TGTGCCAGCAGCCTGGAAGCTCCGACTAGCTTCTCGGAGACCCAGTACTTC; CDR3 protein: CASSLEAPTSFSETQYF
V gene: TRBV4-2; J gene: TRBJ2-5; clone size: few; D gene: TRBD2; CDR3 DNA: TGTGCCAGCAGCCCCGATACAGCGGGAGTGACCCAGTACTTC; CDR3 protein: CASSPDTAGVTQYF
V gene: TRBV6-5; J gene: TRBJ2-3; clone size: .; D gene: .; CDR3 DNA: TGTGCCACCCGTGGGAGAGCGGAGCAGTATTTT; CDR3 protein: CATRGRAEQYF
V gene: TRBV6-1; J gene: TRBJ2-3; clone size: many; D gene: TRBD1; CDR3 DNA: TGTGCCAGCAGACCGCCGGGGACAGGGGGCACAGATACGCAGTATTTT; CDR3 protein: CASRPPGTGGTDTQYF
V gene: TRBV20-1; J gene: TRBJ2-7; clone size: many; D gene: TRBD1; CDR3 DNA: TGCAGTGCCAAATGGGACAGTCCCTACGAGCAGTACTTC; CDR3 protein: CSAKWDSPYEQYF
V gene: TRBV5-1; J gene: TRBJ1-1; clone size: .; D gene: .; CDR3 DNA: TGCGCCAGCAGTCAGGGGTACACTGAAGCTTTCTTT; CDR3 protein: CASSQGYTEAFF
V gene: TRBV10-3; J gene: TRBJ2-6; clone size: .; D gene: .; CDR3 DNA: TGTGCCATCTCGACAGCTGGGGCCAACGTCCTGACTTTC; CDR3 protein: CAISTAGANVLTF
V gene: TRBV30; J gene: TRBJ1-6; clone size: few; D gene: TRBD1; CDR3 DNA: TGTGCCTGGAGTACAGGGGGTAGATCACCCCTCCACTTT; CDR3 protein: CAWSTGGRSPLHF
V gene: TRBV27; J gene: TRBJ2-1; clone size: .; D gene: .; CDR3 DNA: TGTGCCAGCAGTTCGATCGGCATGGATCACAATGAGCAGTTCTTC; CDR3 protein: CASSSIGMDHNEQFF